These 25 T cell receptor beta chains were all obtained from the same sample, sequenced in a study of tumor-infiltrating lymphocytes in localized non-small cell lung cancer. Sequencing used immunoSEQ multiplex PCR; TCRdb keeps in-frame clones, though not all of them. Here the sample spans about 16,000 clones, roughly two thirds being singletons. The sample taken for sequencing was lung tumor tissue. These receptor sequences come from a human donor with non-small cell lung cancer.

The chain employs TRBV9 and TRBJ2-1; TRBD2 aligns across 9 bases. Trimming removed 7 bases from V and 6 bases from J; junction bases left unmatched: 11. Germline CDR1 is SGDLS and CDR2 is YYNGEE. The CDR3 spans 15 residues. The CDR3 DNA is TGTGCCAGCGCGACACGACTAGCGGAGCCCAATGAGCAGTTCTTC. Amino acids: CASATRLAEPNEQFF.

The chain links TRBV30 to TRBJ2-5; D ambiguous. Germline V CDR1 and CDR2: GTSNPN, SVGIG (reference sequence). There are 16 residues in the CDR3. V was pared by 1 base and J by 1 base, with 16 bases between. The CDR3 nucleotides read TGTGCCTGGAGTGAACTATCTTTTGGTACCCAAGAGACCCAGTACTTC. It translates to CAWSELSFGTQETQYF.

The V and J genes are TRBV5-1 and TRBJ1-1; the D gene is possibly TRBD1 (6 bases). Germline V gene data show CDR1 as SGHRS and CDR2 as YFSETQ. The CDR3 extends over 13 amino acids. Trimming stripped 0 bases from V and 6 bases from J, with 9 bases between. CDR3 sequence: CASSLGAGAEAFF. The CDR3 nucleotides are TGCGCCAGCAGCTTGGGGGCAGGGGCTGAAGCTTTCTTT.

V and J are TRBV7-3 and TRBJ1-1; no clear D gene. Per the germline V gene, CDR1 is SGHTA and CDR2 is FQGTGA. The ends were cut back, 1 base at V and 3 bases at J, with 6 bases in the middle. This CDR3 region has 13 residues. CDR3 sequence: CASSLNTDTEAFF. CDR3 in DNA: TGTGCCAGCAGCTTAAATACGGACACTGAAGCTTTCTTT.

The chain employs TRBV5-4 and TRBJ1-2; D call uncertain. With 0 bases removed from V and 4 bases from J, the gap between germline ends came to 13 bases. There are 15 residues in the CDR3. CDR1 is SGHNT, CDR2 YYREEE, per germline (reference sequence). The CDR3 region has the DNA TGTGCCAGCAGCTTGGAAGGCAGGCCCCTCTATGGCTACACCTTC. It encodes CASSLEGRPLYGYTF.

The gene calls are TRBV29-1 and TRBJ1-1, with a possible D match to TRBD1 (6 bases). CDR1 and CDR2 from the germline V gene are SQVTM and ANQGSEA. The V gene lost 5 bases and the J gene lost 0 bases, with 10 bases spanning the gap. The CDR3 totals 13 residues. The CDR3, as DNA: TGCAGCGTTACGGACAGCATGAACACTGAAGCTTTCTTT. Amino acid sequence: CSVTDSMNTEAFF.

The chain has TRBV30 and TRBJ1-1, with D tentatively TRBD1 (6 bases). The germline gives CDR1 GTSNPN, CDR2 SVGIG (reference sequence). This CDR3 contains 12 residues. V was shortened by 1 base and J by 7 bases, with 10 bases between the two germline ends. The CDR3 DNA follows: TGTGCCTGGAGTGAGACAGGAGGTGAAGCTTTCTTT. Its translation is CAWSETGGEAFF.

CDR3 protein: CASSLSQSETQYF. The CDR3 DNA follows: TGCGCCAGCAGCTTGAGCCAAAGCGAGACCCAGTACTTC. The chain carries TRBV5-1 and TRBJ2-5; D is uncertain. This CDR3 spans 13 amino acids. The germline V and J ends were trimmed by 1 base and 5 bases, with 9 bases remaining between them. Germline CDR1 and CDR2: SGHRS and YFSETQ.

CDR3 sequence (DNA): TGTGCCAGCAGCCAGGACCAGAACTATGGCTACACCTTC. It translates to CASSQDQNYGYTF. This chain links TRBV6-6 with TRBJ1-2; D is ambiguous. Trimming stripped 6 bases from V and 2 bases from J, with 10 bases between. Looked up from germline, CDR1 is MNHNY and CDR2 is SVGAGI (reference sequence). This CDR3 has 13 amino acids.

The V and J genes are TRBV5-1 and TRBJ2-7, with 10 nucleotides matching TRBD2. The germline V gene encodes CDR1 SGHRS and CDR2 YFSETQ. The CDR3 runs to 15 residues. The V segment lost 2 bases and the J segment 2 bases; nucleotides outside the gene matches: 4. The CDR3, as DNA: TGCGCCAGCAGCTTACAGCGGGAGGGCCCCTACGAGCAGTACTTC. Translated, it gives CASSLQREGPYEQYF.

A single count supports this clone. The V and J genes are TRBV5-1 and TRBJ1-3; D is unclear. Between the trimmed V and J ends, which lost 0 bases and 7 bases, there was a span of 5 bases. The length of the CDR3 is 12 residues. CDR1 and CDR2 from the germline V gene are SGHRS and YFSETQ. CDR3 in DNA: TGCGCCAGCAGCTTGGATCGTAACACCATATATTTT. Translating gives CASSLDRNTIYF. The variable domain in full, with the rest retrieved from reference TRBV5-1 and TRBJ1-3, is KAGVTQTPRYLIKTRGQQVTLSCSPISGHRSVSWYQQTPGQGLQFLFEYFSETQRNKGNFPGRFSGRQFSNSRSEMNVSTLELGDSALYLCASSLDRNTIYFGEGSWLTVV.

The V gene is TRBV4-1, the J gene TRBJ2-6; D is uncertain. Germline V gene lookup returns CDR1 MGHRA and CDR2 YSYEKL. The V and J ends lost 5 bases and 1 base respectively, with 6 bases between them. The CDR3 runs to 14 residues. The CDR3 DNA is TGCGCCAGCAGCGAAGGATCTGGGGCCAACGTCCTGACTTTC. Encoded protein: CASSEGSGANVLTF.

The chain recombines TRBV14 with TRBJ1-1; tentative D call: TRBD1 (5 bases). This CDR3 comprises 12 residues. The germline gives CDR1 SGHDN, CDR2 FVKESK. Trimming left V 6 bases short and J 4 bases short, with 9 bases between. The CDR3 coding sequence is TGTGCCAGCAGTTGGGGGTTCACTGAAGCTTTCTTT. This encodes CASSWGFTEAFF. Filled out from reference TRBV14 and TRBJ1-1, the complete variable domain reads EAGVTQFPSHSVIEKGQTVTLRCDPISGHDNLYWYRRVMGKEIKFLLHFVKESKQDESGMPNNRFLAERTGGTYSTLKVQPAELEDSGVYFCASSWGFTEAFFGQGTRLTVV.

CDR3 in amino acids: CASSSPTGSQDTQYF. Here the CDR3 DNA reads TGTGCCAGCAGCTCACCTACAGGGTCCCAAGATACGCAGTATTTT. The chain uses TRBV13 and TRBJ2-3; tentatively, D is TRBD1 (6 bases). The CDR3 has 15 amino acids. Germline V gene data show CDR1 as PRHDT and CDR2 as FYEKMQ (reference sequence). Trimming left V 4 bases short and J 5 bases short, with 16 bases between.

The chain employs TRBV10-3 and TRBJ2-2, with TRBD1 identical over 8 bases. The V gene's germline CDR1 is ENHRY and CDR2 SYGVKD. The V gene end was trimmed by 10 bases and the J gene end by 2 bases; junction bases not matched to a gene: 3. CDR3 length: 13 residues. This CDR3 is CATGQGNTGELFF. For the CDR3, the DNA is TGTGCCACTGGACAGGGCAACACCGGGGAGCTGTTTTTT.

The chain couples TRBV19 to TRBJ1-5, with D unclear. The length of the CDR3 is 16 residues. Trimming removed 5 bases at V and 8 bases at J, with 22 bases between. Germline V gives CDR1 LNHDA, CDR2 SQIVND (reference sequence). The CDR3 spells CASSSPRIFLLKPQHF. The CDR3 DNA reads TGTGCCAGTAGTTCCCCCAGGATCTTCCTTTTAAAGCCCCAGCATTTT.

The V and J genes are TRBV19 and TRBJ1-4, with D perhaps matching TRBD1 (5 bases). The CDR3 has 15 residues. Germline CDR1 is LNHDA and CDR2 is SQIVND (reference sequence). Trimming left V 5 bases short and J 7 bases short, with 17 bases between. The CDR3 protein is CASSLSRDPSEKLFF. The CDR3 nucleotides read TGTGCCAGTAGTTTAAGCCGGGACCCGAGTGAAAAACTGTTTTTT.

Sample share makes this clone large. The V gene is TRBV11-1, the J gene TRBJ2-6; D is unresolved. From germline, CDR1 is SGHAT and CDR2 FQDESV (reference sequence). This CDR3 contains 14 residues. Deletions cut 4 bases from V and 5 bases from J, with 9 bases between. Written as DNA, the CDR3 is TGTGCCAGCAGCTCGGCCCCTAGGGCCAACGTCCTGACTTTC. Translating it yields CASSSAPRANVLTF.

This clone was seen just once. The V call is TRBV9, the J call TRBJ1-3; D is ambiguous. V lost 2 bases and J lost 4, with 10 bases in between. Germline V gene sequence: CDR1 SGDLS, CDR2 YYNGEE. The CDR3 length is 14 residues. The DNA of the CDR3 is TGTGCCAGCAGCGTGTCCCTGTCGGGAAACACCATATATTTT. Protein: CASSVSLSGNTIYF. Full variable domain (missing parts from reference TRBV9 and TRBJ1-3): DSGVTQTPKHLITATGQRVTLRCSPRSGDLSVYWYQQSLDQGLQFLIQYYNGEERAKGNILERFSAQQFPDLHSELNLSSLELGDSALYFCASSVSLSGNTIYFGEGSWLTVV.

The V gene is TRBV5-5, the J gene TRBJ2-1; a weak D match, TRBD1 (7 bases). The germline V gene encodes CDR1 SGHKS and CDR2 YYEKEE (reference sequence). The CDR3 covers 15 residues. The V end lost 2 bases, the J end lost 6 bases, and 15 bases lay between the germline ends. The CDR3 nucleotides are TGTGCCAGCAGCTTTCGCCAGGGGGGAGGCAATGAGCAGTTCTTC. Translating it yields CASSFRQGGGNEQFF.

The chain recombines TRBV27 with TRBJ1-1; 8 positions agree with TRBD1. CDR1 and CDR2 from the germline V gene are MNHEY and SMNVEV (reference sequence). Trimming cost V 2 bases and J 4 bases; bases outside gene matches: 6. The CDR3 is 15 residues long. CDR3 sequence: CASSLGGTGGTEAFF. The CDR3 DNA reads as TGTGCCAGCAGTTTAGGTGGCACAGGGGGCACTGAAGCTTTCTTT.

The chain couples TRBV1 to TRBJ2-7. TRBV1 corresponds to a pseudogene. This CDR3 is built from 12 residues. In DNA form, the CDR3 reads TGCACCAGCAGCCAAGAAAACTACGAGCAGTACTTC. Amino acid sequence: CTSSQENYEQYF.

The V and J genes are TRBV7-9 and TRBJ2-7, with 10 bases matching TRBD2. V lost 2 bases to trimming and J lost 7 bases; unmatched junction nucleotides: 5. This CDR3 comprises 14 residues. Germline lookup yields CDR1 SEHNR and CDR2 FQNEAQ (reference sequence). The CDR3 loop is CASSLSAGGHEQYF. The CDR3 DNA sequence: TGTGCCAGCAGCTTATCAGCGGGGGGGCATGAGCAGTACTTC.

The CDR3 loop reads CASSQTGGYSNQPQHF. CDR3 bases: TGTGCCAGCAGCCAGACAGGGGGGTATAGCAATCAGCCCCAGCATTTT. The chain joins TRBV4-2 to TRBJ1-5, with 9 bases aligning to TRBD1. Germline-derived CDR1 and CDR2 are LGHNA and YNFKEQ. J gave up 0 bases and V 3 bases, and 3 bases lay outside the gene matches. The CDR3 has 16 residues.

This clone has a handful of counts. At the DNA level, this CDR3 is encoded by other sequences in the same sample as well. The V and J genes are TRBV18 and TRBJ2-5, with TRBD1 identical over 8 bases. Germline trimming cut 0 bases from V and 2 bases from J; bases unmatched to any gene: 8. The germline gives CDR1 KGHSH, CDR2 LQKENI. The CDR3 sequence is 17 residues long. CDR3 in amino acids: CASSPPENRGRQETQYF. The CDR3 bases are TGTGCCAGCTCACCACCTGAAAACAGGGGGAGACAAGAGACCCAGTACTTC. The entire variable domain, with the rest obtained from reference TRBV18 and TRBJ2-5, is as follows: NAGVMQNPRHLVRRRGQEARLRCSPMKGHSHVYWYRQLPEEGLKFMVYLQKENIIDESGMPKERFSAEFPKEGPSILRIQQVVRGDSAAYFCASSPPENRGRQETQYFGPGTRLLVL.